Following are 14 T cell receptor beta chains from one sample sequenced in a study of T cells in Graves' hyperthyroidism and ophthalmopathy. Researchers amplified the TCR beta CDR3 regions from RNA transcripts. The primer set for the first-round RT-PCR of the TCR CDR3 was HTBI. TCRdb re-analysed the multiplex PCR reads in MiXCR, keeping a single row per CDR3 protein. The sample records 300,000 to 350,000 distinct CDR3 sequences, around a sixth being singletons. The source material was blood. These receptors came from a woman aged 50 to 60 with Graves' hyperthyroidism.

The chain joins TRBV4-1 to TRBJ2-1, with 10 bases that match TRBD2. Germline loops: CDR1 MGHRA, CDR2 YSYEKL. Trimming cost V 4 bases and J 9 bases; bases outside gene matches: 12. The CDR3 extends over 16 amino acids. As DNA, the CDR3 is TGCGCCAGCAGCCCTCCGGGCCTAGCGGGAGCAGGTGAGCAGTTCTTC. Its protein is CASSPPGLAGAGEQFF.

This clonotype came up many times. The chain is built from TRBV20-1 and TRBJ1-1; D gene uncertain. Germline V lookup: CDR1 DFQATT, CDR2 SNEGSKA (reference sequence). The CDR3 has 13 amino acids. V lost 2 bases and J 6 bases, leaving 13 bases between the germline ends. CDR3 DNA sequence: TGCAGTGCTAGAAGGACGGGCTCATCTGAAGCTTTCTTT. Protein: CSARRTGSSEAFF.

This clonotype was seen repeatedly, ten times or more. The genes are TRBV28 and TRBJ1-5; the D gene is possibly TRBD1 (6 bases). Germline assignment: CDR1 MDHEN and CDR2 SYDVKM. The CDR3 runs to 17 residues. The ends were cut back, 3 bases at V and 1 base at J, with 16 bases in the middle. This CDR3 reads CASSFESGVASNQPQHF. For the CDR3, the DNA is TGTGCCAGCAGTTTCGAATCAGGGGTTGCGAGCAATCAGCCCCAGCATTTT. The whole variable domain, filled in from reference TRBV28 and TRBJ1-5, reads DVKVTQSSRYLVKRTGEKVFLECVQDMDHENMFWYRQDPGLGLRLIYFSYDVKMKEKGDIPEGYSVSREKKERFSLILESASTNQTSMYLCASSFESGVASNQPQHFGDGTRLSIL.

Ten or more counts support this clonotype. The chain joins TRBV27 to TRBJ1-2, with 7 nucleotides matching TRBD1. The CDR3 totals 12 residues. V shed 6 bases, J shed 10 bases, and the junction held 8 bases outside the gene matches. The V gene's germline CDR1 is MNHEY and CDR2 SMNVEV (reference sequence). The CDR3 DNA is TGTGCCAGCAGACCCCGACAGGGCGCCTACACCTTC. Translated, it gives CASRPRQGAYTF.

The rearrangement joins TRBV20-1 to TRBJ2-4; D may correspond to TRBD1 or TRBD2 (5 bases each). V dropped 5 bases and J dropped 9 bases, with 14 bases sitting between them. CDR3 size: 12 residues. The germline CDR1 and CDR2 sequences are DFQATT and SNEGSKA (reference sequence). The CDR3 spells CSAQGTPGIQYF. The CDR3 region has the DNA TGCAGTGCTCAAGGGACCCCGGGCATTCAGTACTTC.

The V call is TRBV12-3 or TRBV12-4, the J call TRBJ1-3, with D unresolved. The CDR3 covers 14 residues. Trimming pared 2 bases from V and 1 base from J, leaving 6 bases between. The CDR3 DNA is TGTGCCAGCAGTTTAATCGAGTCTGGAAACACCATATATTTT. Amino acid sequence: CASSLIESGNTIYF.

This clonotype was counted between two and nine times. A much larger clone lies a single base off, so this may be a read error. This sequence joins TRBV12-3 or TRBV12-4 and TRBJ1-2; 8 bases match TRBD1. This CDR3 contains 17 residues. CDR3 region: CASSQQTGAQTVYGHTF. The DNA for the CDR3 is TGTGCCAGCAGCCAGCAGACAGGGGCTCAGACTGTCTATGGCCACACCTTC.

CDR3 loop: CAWSVQGFEPLHF. CDR3 nucleotide sequence: TGTGCCTGGAGTGTACAAGGTTTTGAACCCCTCCACTTT. The chain combines TRBV30 with TRBJ1-6; the D is unclear. Germline V lookup: CDR1 GTSNPN, CDR2 SVGIG (reference sequence). V was cut by 0 bases and J by 12 bases, with 12 bases left in between. The CDR3 is 13 residues long.

V is TRBV20-1 and J is TRBJ2-2; D is ambiguous. Trimming cost V 5 bases and J 1 base, with 8 bases left between them. In germline, CDR1 is DFQATT, CDR2 SNEGSKA (reference sequence). The CDR3 runs to 13 residues. The CDR3 spells CSAPSRNTGELFF. In DNA form, the CDR3 reads TGCAGTGCTCCCTCAAGGAACACCGGGGAGCTGTTTTTT.

This clonotype was seen more than once but under ten times. The chain has TRBV2 and TRBJ2-3; D perhaps matches TRBD1 (6 bases). The length of the CDR3 is 14 residues. Germline V gives CDR1 SNHLY, CDR2 FYNNEI. V dropped 0 bases and J dropped 7 bases, with 11 bases sitting between them. CDR3 sequence: CASSEAGRGYTQYF. CDR3 in DNA: TGTGCCAGCAGTGAAGCTGGCAGGGGTTATACGCAGTATTTT.

The chain employs TRBV20-1 and TRBJ2-1, with TRBD2 as a possible D gene (5 bases). The CDR3 has 13 amino acids. Germline loops: CDR1 DFQATT, CDR2 SNEGSKA (reference sequence). V lost 5 bases and J lost 10, with 18 bases in between. The CDR3 region is CSAPPRGSDEQFF. The CDR3 region has the DNA TGCAGTGCTCCCCCTCGGGGTAGTGACGAGCAGTTCTTC.

This clonotype was picked up a small number of times. The chain carries TRBV6-1 and TRBJ2-5; 8 nucleotides align to TRBD2. The CDR3 sequence is 17 residues long. CDR1 is MNHNS, CDR2 SASEGT, per germline. With 1 base clipped from V and 1 base from J, the junction kept 8 bases outside the gene matches. This CDR3 is CASSEGLAGGAQETQYF. CDR3 in DNA: TGTGCCAGCAGTGAAGGGCTAGCGGGTGGGGCCCAAGAGACCCAGTACTTC.

A remark on this clonotype: A clone one base away is much larger, so this may be a read error. The V gene is TRBV11-2, the J gene TRBJ1-1; D is uncertain. Germline V gene sequence: CDR1 SGHAT, CDR2 FQNNGV. The CDR3 runs 14 residues. CDR3 in amino acids: CASREFNGNTVAFF. The CDR3 coding sequence is TGTGCCAGCAGAGAATTCAATGGGAACACTGTAGCTTTCTTT. Full variable domain (missing parts from reference TRBV11-2 and TRBJ1-1): EAGVAQSPRYKIIEKRQSVAFWCNPISGHATLYWYQQILGQGPKLLIQFQNNGVVDDSQLPKDRFSAERLKGVDSTLKIQPAKLEDSAVYLCASREFNGNTVAFFGQGTRLTVV.

This clonotype was detected a few times. The chain is built from TRBV20-1 and TRBJ2-5; 7 bases are a match to TRBD2. Germline-derived CDR1 and CDR2 are DFQATT and SNEGSKA (reference sequence). Trimming removed 7 bases from V and 2 bases from J; junction bases left unmatched: 10. The CDR3 totals 14 residues. CDR3 DNA sequence: TGCAGTGTAACGCCTCGGGAGGAGCAAGAGACCCAGTACTTC. Protein: CSVTPREEQETQYF.